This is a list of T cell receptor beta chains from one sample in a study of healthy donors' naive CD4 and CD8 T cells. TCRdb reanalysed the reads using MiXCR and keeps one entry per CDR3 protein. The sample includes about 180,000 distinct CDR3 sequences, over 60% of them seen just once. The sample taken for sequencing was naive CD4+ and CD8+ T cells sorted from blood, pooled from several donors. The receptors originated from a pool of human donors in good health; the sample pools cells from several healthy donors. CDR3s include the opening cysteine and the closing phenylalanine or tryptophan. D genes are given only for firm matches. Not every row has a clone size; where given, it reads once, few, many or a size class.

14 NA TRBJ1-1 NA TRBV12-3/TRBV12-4 CASSLVGPNTEAFF TGTGCCAGCAGTTTAGTGGGACCGAACACTGAAGCTTTCTTT
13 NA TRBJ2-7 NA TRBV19 CASSVGDGYEQYF TGTGCCAGTAGCGTGGGGGACGGGTACGAGCAGTACTTC
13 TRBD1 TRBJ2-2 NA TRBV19 CASRAADRPELFF TGTGCCAGTAGAGCGGCGGACAGGCCCGAGCTGTTTTTT
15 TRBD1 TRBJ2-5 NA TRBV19 CASSLWTGQVETQYF TGTGCCAGTAGTCTGTGGACAGGGCAGGTGGAGACCCAGTACTTC
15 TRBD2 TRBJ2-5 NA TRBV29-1 CSVEGTSGGEETQYF TGCAGCGTTGAAGGGACTAGCGGGGGAGAGGAGACCCAGTACTTC
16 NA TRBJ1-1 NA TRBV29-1 CSVSGTKMGRAQEAFF TGCAGCGTTTCGGGGACTAAGATGGGCAGGGCTCAAGAAGCTTTCTTT
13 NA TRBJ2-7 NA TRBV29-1 CSVKTLLGYEQYF TGCAGCGTAAAGACCCTCCTGGGGTACGAGCAGTACTTC
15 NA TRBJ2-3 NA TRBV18 CASSSRQASTDTQYF TGTGCCAGCTCATCCCGACAGGCTAGCACAGATACGCAGTATTTT
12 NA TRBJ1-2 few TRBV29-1 CSVRFANYGYTF TGCAGCGTACGATTCGCTAACTATGGCTACACCTTC
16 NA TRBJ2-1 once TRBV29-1 CSVRTPRGRSYNEQFF TGCAGCGTTCGCACCCCTAGGGGCCGATCCTACAATGAGCAGTTCTTC
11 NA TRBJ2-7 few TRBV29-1 CSVAYSTEQYF TGCAGCGTTGCCTACTCCACCGAGCAGTACTTC
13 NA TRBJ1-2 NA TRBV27 CASSWGENYGYTF TGTGCCAGCAGTTGGGGGGAGAACTATGGCTACACCTTC
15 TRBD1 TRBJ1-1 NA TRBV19 CASSRRDSGNTEAFF TGTGCCAGTAGTCGCCGGGACAGTGGGAACACTGAAGCTTTCTTT
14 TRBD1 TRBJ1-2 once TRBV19 CASTPGQTSSGYTF TGTGCCAGTACTCCGGGACAGACCTCCTCTGGCTACACCTTC
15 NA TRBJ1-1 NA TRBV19 CASSIDREGNTEAFF TGTGCCAGTAGTATAGATCGTGAGGGAAACACTGAAGCTTTCTTT
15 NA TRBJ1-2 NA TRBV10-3 CASSSNPFPGYGYTF TGTGCCAGCAGTTCCAACCCCTTCCCGGGGTATGGCTACACCTTC
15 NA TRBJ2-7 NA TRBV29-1 CSVKLTGRTSYEQYF TGCAGCGTCAAGCTGACGGGGCGAACTTCCTACGAGCAGTACTTC
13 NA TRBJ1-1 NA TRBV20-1 CSASRTRNTEAFF TGCAGTGCTAGCAGGACCAGGAACACTGAAGCTTTCTTT
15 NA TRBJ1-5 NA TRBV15 CATSHYLGGNQPQHF TGTGCCACCAGCCATTATCTTGGAGGCAATCAGCCCCAGCATTTT
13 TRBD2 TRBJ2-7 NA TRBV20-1 CSAHLAGDYEQYF TGCAGTGCGCATTTAGCGGGAGATTACGAGCAGTACTTC
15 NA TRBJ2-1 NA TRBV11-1 CASSLAWATNNEQFF TGTGCCAGCAGCTTAGCATGGGCAACTAACAATGAGCAGTTCTTC
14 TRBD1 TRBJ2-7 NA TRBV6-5 CASSYSTGTYEQYF TGTGCCAGCAGTTACTCGACAGGGACCTACGAGCAGTACTTC
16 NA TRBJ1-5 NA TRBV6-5 CASSPSLLFPNQPQHF TGTGCCAGCAGTCCTTCCTTACTCTTTCCAAATCAGCCCCAGCATTTT
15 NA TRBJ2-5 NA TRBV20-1 CSAPRLGASQETQYF TGCAGTGCTCCCCGACTAGGAGCCTCGCAAGAGACCCAGTACTTC
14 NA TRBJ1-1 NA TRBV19 CASSIGRLNTEAFF TGTGCCAGTAGTATTGGGCGGCTGAACACTGAAGCTTTCTTT
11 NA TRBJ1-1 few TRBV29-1 CSARVRLEAFF TGCAGCGCTAGGGTGAGGCTTGAAGCTTTCTTT